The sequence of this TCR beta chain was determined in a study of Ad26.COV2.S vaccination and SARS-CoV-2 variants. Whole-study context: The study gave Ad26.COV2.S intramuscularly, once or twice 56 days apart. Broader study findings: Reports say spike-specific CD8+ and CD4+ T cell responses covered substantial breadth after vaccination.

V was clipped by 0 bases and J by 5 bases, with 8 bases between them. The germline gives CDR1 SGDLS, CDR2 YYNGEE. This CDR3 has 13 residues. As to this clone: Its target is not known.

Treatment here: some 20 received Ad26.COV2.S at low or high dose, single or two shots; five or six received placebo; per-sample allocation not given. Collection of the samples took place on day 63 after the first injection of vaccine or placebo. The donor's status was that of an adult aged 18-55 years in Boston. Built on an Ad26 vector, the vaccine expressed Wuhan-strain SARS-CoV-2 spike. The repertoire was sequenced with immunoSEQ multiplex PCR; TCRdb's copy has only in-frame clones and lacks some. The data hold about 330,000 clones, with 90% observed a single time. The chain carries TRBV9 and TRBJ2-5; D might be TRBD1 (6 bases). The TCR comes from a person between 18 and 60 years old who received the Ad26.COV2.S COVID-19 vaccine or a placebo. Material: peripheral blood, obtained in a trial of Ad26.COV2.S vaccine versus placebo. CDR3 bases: TGTGCCAGCAGCGTAGGTAGGGGGGAGACCCAGTACTTC. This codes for CASSVGRGETQYF.